The present T cell receptor (beta chain) was sequenced within a study of blood T cell repertoires in COVID-19. The CDR3 consists of 14 residues. The V and J ends lost 5 bases and 1 base respectively, with 9 bases between them. Germline V gives CDR1 SNHLY, CDR2 FYNNEI. Profiled with immunoSEQ multiplex PCR; TCRdb holds only in-frame clones, not every one. Among approximately 280,000 clones listed, roughly 85% were seen once. The sequence came from a woman in her 50s who had recovered from COVID-19. The genes are TRBV2 and TRBJ1-5; no definite D call. The source material was PBMCs or T cells enriched from blood (not recorded which). The CDR3 protein is CASSSPASNQPQHF. CDR3 DNA: TGTGCCAGCAGTTCTCCCGCGAGCAATCAGCCCCAGCATTTT. Based on the CDR3 plus reference TRBV2 and TRBJ1-5, the full variable domain is EPEVTQTPSHQVTQMGQEVILRCVPISNHLYFYWYRQILGQKVEFLVSFYNNEISEKSEIFDDQFSVERPDGSNFTLKIRSTKLEDSAMYFCASSSPASNQPQHFGDGTRLSIL.